The 22 T cell receptor beta chains below come from one sample, sequenced in a study of Ad26.COV2.S vaccination and SARS-CoV-2 variants. Some clones are missing from TCRdb's copy, which holds only in-frame ones; the method was immunoSEQ multiplex PCR. The sample lists 180,000 or so clones; around 88% were seen once. The sample consisted of peripheral blood, taken after recovery from COVID-19. The receptors here all came from a human donor who had recovered from COVID-19.

The V and J genes are TRBV4-2 and TRBJ2-1, with 10 positions matching TRBD2. The CDR3 totals 16 residues. In germline, CDR1 is LGHNA, CDR2 YNFKEQ. J gave up 0 bases and V 4 bases, and 3 bases lay outside the gene matches. The CDR3 loop is CASSPGLAASYNEQFF. Here the CDR3 DNA reads TGTGCCAGCAGCCCCGGACTAGCGGCCTCCTACAATGAGCAGTTCTTC.

The chain uses TRBV12-3 or TRBV12-4 and TRBJ2-1; D might be TRBD2 (5 bases). The V gene lost 1 base and the J gene lost 8 bases, with 9 bases spanning the gap. CDR3 length: 13 residues. CDR3 coding DNA: TGTGCCAGCAGTTTAGAGGGAGTCGATGAGCAGTTCTTC. This translates into CASSLEGVDEQFF.

This clone appeared a single time. The CDR3 protein is CASSYSGGTPSWEQYF. The CDR3 nucleotides are TGTGCCAGCAGTTACTCGGGGGGGACTCCTTCGTGGGAGCAGTACTTC. The chain couples TRBV6-5 to TRBJ2-7, with 7 positions matching TRBD2. Losses at the gene ends were 0 bases for V and 7 bases for J; bases not matched to a gene: 12. This CDR3 region has 16 residues. Germline-derived CDR1 and CDR2 are MNHEY and SVGAGI.

This clone was observed at least ten times. This chain connects TRBV10-1 to TRBJ2-1; 8 nucleotides align to TRBD2. This CDR3 comprises 16 residues. The V segment lost 3 bases and the J segment 0 bases; nucleotides outside the gene matches: 4. In germline, CDR1 is WNHNN, CDR2 SYGVQD (reference sequence). Written as DNA, the CDR3 is TGCGCCAGCAGTGAACTAGCGGTAAGCTCCTACAATGAGCAGTTCTTC. The encoded protein is CASSELAVSSYNEQFF.

The rearrangement uses TRBV2 and TRBJ2-3; the D is unclear. Germline loops: CDR1 SNHLY, CDR2 FYNNEI. V was trimmed by 9 bases and J by 6 bases, leaving 19 bases between them. The CDR3 spans 14 residues. CDR3 coding DNA: TGTGCCAGGGAAGGAACCAGCCGAGACGATACGCAGTATTTT. This gives the protein CAREGTSRDDTQYF.

The rearrangement links TRBV29-1 to TRBJ2-3, with a possible D match to TRBD2 (5 bases). V was trimmed by 7 bases and J by 4 bases, leaving 24 bases between them. Germline values: CDR1 SQVTM, CDR2 ANQGSEA. The CDR3 consists of 16 residues. CDR3 sequence: CSAPVLAPFGADTQYF. The DNA of the CDR3 is TGCAGCGCCCCGGTGCTAGCCCCATTCGGAGCAGATACGCAGTATTTT.

The chain joins TRBV25-1 to TRBJ2-7; D may be TRBD1 (6 bases). Germline loops: CDR1 MGHDK, CDR2 SYGVNS. Deletions cut 0 bases from V and 3 bases from J, with 9 bases between. This CDR3 spans 14 amino acids. Here the CDR3 DNA reads TGTGCCAGCAGTGAATATGGGGGCCACTACGAGCAGTACTTC. Translation: CASSEYGGHYEQYF.

This sequence joins TRBV5-8 and TRBJ1-2; TRBD1 matches 9 bases. The CDR3 sequence is 15 residues long. Germline V lookup: CDR1 SGHTS, CDR2 YDEGEE. The V segment lost 2 bases and the J segment 6 bases; nucleotides outside the gene matches: 8. In DNA form, the CDR3 reads TGTGCCAGCAGCTTTTATCGGACAGGGGCGGATGGCTACACCTTC. It encodes CASSFYRTGADGYTF.

This chain connects TRBV19 to TRBJ2-1; D gene unclear. With 6 bases removed from V and 7 bases from J, the gap between germline ends came to 13 bases. This CDR3 has 13 amino acids. CDR1 LNHDA and CDR2 SQIVND come from the germline V gene (reference sequence). In DNA form, the CDR3 reads TGTGCCAGTAGGCCGACGCTCGGAAATGAGCAGTTCTTC. Its protein is CASRPTLGNEQFF.

The chain links TRBV4-2 to TRBJ2-3; TRBD1 aligns across 9 bases. Germline trimming cut 4 bases from V and 1 base from J; bases unmatched to any gene: 3. The CDR3 totals 15 residues. CDR1 LGHNA and CDR2 YNFKEQ come from the germline V gene. Here the CDR3 reads CASSPRTGGTDTQYF. In DNA form, the CDR3 reads TGTGCCAGCAGCCCAAGGACAGGGGGCACAGATACGCAGTATTTT.

About this clone: One junction end disagrees with the germline gene, perhaps due to a read error. The rearrangement uses TRBV23-1 and TRBJ1-6; D is unclear. Being an ORF, TRBV23-1 has a function that is uncertain. The CDR3 loop spans 15 amino acids. Here the CDR3 DNA reads TGCGCCAGCAGTCAATCGAGACGGCGGAATTTACCCCTCCACTTT. Its translation: CASSQSRRRNLPLHF.

The chain has TRBV5-6 and TRBJ2-7; D may be TRBD1 or TRBD2 (7 bases each). V lost 3 bases, J lost 5 bases, and 15 bases lay in between. Germline assignment: CDR1 SGHDT and CDR2 YYEEEE. CDR3 length equals 14 residues. The CDR3 protein is CASSSPGGGHEQYF. In DNA, the CDR3 is TGTGCCAGCAGCTCGCCAGGGGGGGGGCACGAGCAGTACTTC.

This clone was seen once. The J gene is TRBJ2-3, the V gene TRBV19; perhaps TRBD2 as D (7 bases). This CDR3 region has 15 residues. From germline, CDR1 is LNHDA and CDR2 SQIVND (reference sequence). V was shortened by 5 bases and J by 3 bases, with 15 bases between the two germline ends. CDR3 sequence (DNA): TGTGCCAGTAGTGGAGGGGGGGCCGCTACAGATACGCAGTATTTT. This gives the protein CASSGGGAATDTQYF.

The chain is built from TRBV6-1 and TRBJ1-1; no clear D. CDR1 and CDR2 from the germline V gene are MNHNS and SASEGT. This CDR3 comprises 14 residues. V was trimmed by 0 bases and J by 1 base, leaving 6 bases between them. The CDR3 spells CASSEAAGNTEAFF. The CDR3, as DNA: TGTGCCAGCAGTGAAGCGGCGGGGAACACTGAAGCTTTCTTT.

The chain is built from TRBV2 and TRBJ2-5; 14 nucleotides line up with TRBD2. Unmatched junction bases numbered 5, after V lost 6 bases and J lost 5 bases. The length of the CDR3 is 15 residues. The V gene's germline CDR1 is SNHLY and CDR2 FYNNEI. CDR3 DNA sequence: TGTGCCAGCAGGTTCGGACTAGCGGGAGGCGAGACCCAGTACTTC. It translates to CASRFGLAGGETQYF.

The V and J genes are TRBV11-3 and TRBJ2-7, with D unresolved. The V gene lost 5 bases and the J gene lost 2 bases, with 10 bases spanning the gap. Per the germline V gene, CDR1 is SGHNT and CDR2 is YENEEA. CDR3 length: 13 amino acids. The CDR3 sequence is CASSPDSTYEQYF. The DNA for the CDR3 is TGTGCCAGCAGCCCCGACTCCACCTACGAGCAGTACTTC.

The chain has TRBV11-1 and TRBJ2-3; no clear D gene. V lost 1 base, J lost 2 bases, and 7 bases lay in between. The CDR3 has 14 amino acids. The V gene's germline CDR1 is SGHAT and CDR2 FQDESV (reference sequence). The CDR3 sequence is CASSLGSFTDTQYF. The CDR3 region has the DNA TGTGCCAGCAGCTTAGGATCCTTCACAGATACGCAGTATTTT.

The chain combines TRBV7-8 with TRBJ1-1; 9 positions match TRBD1. Trimming cost V 2 bases and J 8 bases; bases outside gene matches: 21. The CDR3 extends over 19 amino acids. Germline loops: CDR1 SGHVS, CDR2 FQNEAQ. The CDR3: CASSLHNRLRTGGIGEAFF. In DNA, the CDR3 is TGTGCCAGCAGCTTACACAACCGGTTACGCACAGGGGGCATAGGAGAAGCTTTCTTT.

This clone was picked up one time. The chain links TRBV6-6 to TRBJ1-5; 10 nucleotides match TRBD1. Germline values: CDR1 MNHNY, CDR2 SVGAGI (reference sequence). The CDR3 sequence is 16 residues long. Germline trimming cut 0 bases from V and 11 bases from J; bases unmatched to any gene: 10. CDR3 protein: CASSYSWTGGSGAQHF. The DNA for the CDR3 is TGTGCCAGCAGTTACTCCTGGACAGGGGGGAGTGGGGCCCAGCATTTT.

The chain recombines TRBV6-6 with TRBJ1-4; D not certain. This CDR3 is 13 amino acids long. CDR1 is MNHNY, CDR2 SVGAGI, per germline (reference sequence). The germline V and J ends were trimmed by 8 bases and 1 base, with 8 bases remaining between them. This chain's CDR3 is CASRRGTNEKLFF. CDR3 DNA: TGTGCCAGCCGACGAGGAACTAATGAAAAACTGTTTTTT.

Written as DNA, the CDR3 is TGTGCCAGCACCGGACAGGGGGAATCAACTAATGAAAAACTGTTTTTT. This gives the protein CASTGQGESTNEKLFF. The chain is built from TRBV21-1 and TRBJ1-4; TRBD1 is the table's D call, not checked against the DNA. TRBV21-1 is described as a pseudogene. The CDR3 extends over 16 amino acids.

A note on this clone: Additional DNA sequences in this sample encode the identical CDR3. The rearrangement joins TRBV9 to TRBJ2-3; D is ambiguous. Trimming pared 0 bases from V and 0 bases from J, leaving 5 bases between. The germline V gene encodes CDR1 SGDLS and CDR2 YYNGEE. The CDR3 runs to 14 residues. The CDR3: CASSVGSSTDTQYF. Written as DNA, the CDR3 is TGTGCCAGCAGCGTAGGTAGTAGCACAGATACGCAGTATTTT.